The rows below give T cell receptor beta chains drawn from one sample of a study of T cell responses to AZD1222 COVID-19 vaccine. Sequenced by immunoSEQ multiplex PCR; TCRdb stores in-frame clones only, minus some. The repertoire holds over 150,000 clones, with approximately 90% as singletons. The starting material was peripheral blood, obtained on day 0 of AZD1222 vaccination. These receptor sequences come from an adult in good health. CDR3s include the opening cysteine and the closing phenylalanine or tryptophan. D genes are given only for firm matches. A clone size is listed for some rows: how often the clone was seen (once, few, many), or a class if it is expanded.

j_call d_call clone_size v_call cdr3_nt cdr3_aa
TRBJ1-1 NA NA TRBV6-6 TGTGCCAGCAGTGATCCCGGGACACAGAACACTGAAGCTTTCTTT CASSDPGTQNTEAFF
TRBJ2-7 TRBD2 few TRBV6-2/TRBV6-3 TGTGCCAGCAGTTACTCAGGACTAGCGGGAGTCTATCGGGAGCAGTACTTC CASSYSGLAGVYREQYF
TRBJ1-1 NA NA TRBV4-1 TGCGCCAGCAGCCCACCGTTAAGGGAGACTGAAGCTTTCTTT CASSPPLRETEAFF
TRBJ2-7 NA few TRBV24-1 TGTGCCACCAGTGGTTTATACGAGCAGTACTTC CATSGLYEQYF
TRBJ2-2 NA NA TRBV9 TGTGCCAGCAGCGTAGTTCTAGTGCCCACCGGGGAGCTGTTTTTT CASSVVLVPTGELFF
TRBJ1-2 NA NA TRBV24-1 TGTGCCACCAGTGGCGGCACGGCAGGCACTAACTATGGCTACACCTTC CATSGGTAGTNYGYTF
TRBJ2-7 NA NA TRBV30 TGTGCCTGGAGTGTAACTTGGGAGCAGTACTTC CAWSVTWEQYF
TRBJ2-2 TRBD1 NA TRBV9 TGTGCCAGCAGCGTGGTCATCGGGACAGGGGTCCGTGACACCGGGGAGCTGTTTTTT CASSVVIGTGVRDTGELFF
TRBJ2-7 NA NA TRBV18 TGTGCCAGCTCACCTAGCCCCGGGGACGACGAGCAGTACTTC CASSPSPGDDEQYF
TRBJ2-7 NA NA TRBV10-2 TGCGCCAGCAGTTCAGTATACGAGCAGTACTTC CASSSVYEQYF
TRBJ2-1 NA NA TRBV24-1 TGTGCCACCAGGGGGTCGGGGGACCGCGCCCAAGGCGGTCAGTTCTTC CATRGSGDRAQGGQFF
TRBJ1-6 NA NA TRBV12-3/TRBV12-4 TGTGCCAGCAGTTTCCAGGGTGGTTCACCCCTCCACTTT CASSFQGGSPLHF
TRBJ2-6 NA once TRBV19 TGTGCCAGTAGTATATGGCTCGGCAGTCCTACCTTCTCTGGGGCCAACGTCCTGACTTTC CASSIWLGSPTFSGANVLTF
TRBJ2-7 NA NA TRBV4-2 TGTGCCAGCAGCCAAGGTGGAGCCACCTACGAGCAGTACTTC CASSQGGATYEQYF
TRBJ1-2 TRBD1 NA TRBV14 TGTGCCAGCAGCCATGTACAGGGGAGAGGAGACTATGGCTACACCTTC CASSHVQGRGDYGYTF
TRBJ1-2 TRBD1 NA TRBV7-9 TGTGCCAGCAGCTCCGGGACAGGTCGTGGCTACACCTTC CASSSGTGRGYTF
TRBJ1-1 NA NA TRBV20-1 TGCAGGACGGCGGGCACTGAAGCTTTCTTT CRTAGTEAFF
TRBJ1-6 NA few TRBV30 TGTGCCTGGAGTGAAGTGAGCTCCTATAATTCACCCCTCCACTTT CAWSEVSSYNSPLHF
TRBJ1-4 NA NA TRBV5-4 TGTGCCAGCAGCTTCGAAGGAACCGGTAGGGAAAAACTGTTTTTT CASSFEGTGREKLFF
TRBJ2-3 TRBD2 NA TRBV6-5 TGTGCCAGCAGACGGATCCGGGGGGCAGATACGCAGTATTTT CASRRIRGADTQYF
TRBJ2-3 TRBD2 many TRBV27 TGTGCCAGCAGGCAGGGAGCGGGGGGGCAGACAGATACGCAGTATTTT CASRQGAGGQTDTQYF
TRBJ2-2 TRBD2 NA TRBV7-6 TGTGCCAGCAGCCCAATGGGACTAGCTACCGGGGAGCTGTTTTTT CASSPMGLATGELFF
TRBJ2-3 TRBD1 NA TRBV2 TGTGCCAGCAAAATACAGGGGCGAGATACGCAGTATTTT CASKIQGRDTQYF
TRBJ1-5 NA NA TRBV28 TGTGCCAGCAGAAGACAGATCTCCCAGCATTTT CASRRQISQHF
TRBJ1-4 NA NA TRBV28 TGTGCCAGCGAAACAACTAATGAAAAACTGTTTTTT CASETTNEKLFF
TRBJ1-3 NA NA TRBV2 TGTGCCAGCCGACTGGGAAGCTCTGGAAACACCATATATTTT CASRLGSSGNTIYF
TRBJ2-7 NA once TRBV27 TGTGCCAGCAGCCCTGCGACGGGTGCCTACGAGCAGTACTTC CASSPATGAYEQYF
TRBJ1-4 NA NA TRBV5-1 TGCGCCAGCAGCTTGGCCACGGTAGCGTCCGAAAAACTGTTTTTT CASSLATVASEKLFF
TRBJ2-2 TRBD2 NA TRBV19 TGTGCCAGTAGTGCGATTAGCCGGGAGGGCGGGGAGCTGTTTTTT CASSAISREGGELFF
TRBJ1-3 NA once TRBV19 TGTGCCAGTAGTATCGGATCCAATTCCGGAAACACCATATATTTT CASSIGSNSGNTIYF
TRBJ1-2 NA NA TRBV3-1/TRBV3-2 TGTGCCAGCAGCCAAGAAAGCGGGACACCGTATACCTTC CASSQESGTPYTF
TRBJ2-2 TRBD1 few TRBV27 TGTGCCAGCAGTGCTGACAGGGGGGACACCGGGGAGCTGTTTTTT CASSADRGDTGELFF
TRBJ2-3 TRBD2 NA TRBV5-4 TGTGCCAGCAGCATTACTAGCGGGAGGGCCTTTAGCACAGATACGCAGTATTTT CASSITSGRAFSTDTQYF
TRBJ2-1 TRBD2 NA TRBV28 TGTGCCAGCACCCCCGGGACTAGATGGAACAATGAGCAGTTCTTC CASTPGTRWNNEQFF
TRBJ2-3 NA NA TRBV6-4 TGTGCCAGCAGTCCGACAGCGACTAGCACAGATACGCAGTATTTT CASSPTATSTDTQYF
TRBJ1-5 TRBD1 NA TRBV27 TGTGCCAGCAGTACAGGACAGGGGACCGGTAGTCAGCCCCAGCATTTT CASSTGQGTGSQPQHF
TRBJ2-2 NA NA TRBV6-5 TGTGCCAGCAGTCAGACTAGCACCGGGGAGCTGTTTTTT CASSQTSTGELFF
TRBJ2-1 TRBD2 NA TRBV6-6 TGTGCCAGCAGTTACTCCCTTAGCGGGGCGGAGCAGTTCTTC CASSYSLSGAEQFF
TRBJ1-4 NA NA TRBV5-1 TGCGCCAGCAGCCGGGAGGGGGGTAATGAAAAACTGTTTTTT CASSREGGNEKLFF
TRBJ1-3 NA NA TRBV4-2 TGTGCCAGCAGCCGATCTCCCGGCAGCTCTGGAAACACCATATATTTT CASSRSPGSSGNTIYF
TRBJ1-3 NA NA TRBV9 TGTGCCAGCAGCCCCCGGTACGGGTCCTCTGGAAACACCATATATTTT CASSPRYGSSGNTIYF
TRBJ2-7 NA NA TRBV24-1 TGTGCCACCGGAGGGGATGGTTACGAGCAGTACTTC CATGGDGYEQYF
TRBJ2-2 NA few TRBV27 TGTGCCAGCAGTTCAGGGGAGGCCGGGGAGCTGTTTTTT CASSSGEAGELFF
TRBJ1-4 NA NA TRBV2 TGTGCCAGCAGTGCCCAAACACTCCCTAATGAAAAACTGTTTTTT CASSAQTLPNEKLFF
TRBJ2-2 TRBD2 NA TRBV7-3 TGTGCCAGCAGCTTAACTAGCGGGAGTAATGGCGGGGAGCTGTTTTTT CASSLTSGSNGGELFF
TRBJ1-3 TRBD1 NA TRBV18 TGTGCCAGCTCATCAAACCCGGGACAGGGCTTGGGAAACACCATATATTTT CASSSNPGQGLGNTIYF
TRBJ1-2 NA NA TRBV28 TGTGCCAGCAGTACTACCTTGTGGAGCTACACCTTC CASSTTLWSYTF
TRBJ2-2 NA NA TRBV29-1 TGCAGCGTTCGACGTGGGAACACCGGGGAGCTGTTTTTT CSVRRGNTGELFF
TRBJ1-5 NA NA TRBV30 TGTGCCTGGAGTCCGACAAGGCGCAATCAGCCCCAGCATTTT CAWSPTRRNQPQHF